The source of this T cell receptor (beta chain) is a study of CD8 T cells in ankylosing spondylitis. Germline-derived CDR1 and CDR2 are DFQATT and SNEGSKA (reference sequence). V lost 0 bases, J lost 8 bases, and 8 bases stayed unmatched. CDR3 length: 14 residues. TCRdb redid the calling of the 5' RACE reads with MiXCR, one entry per CDR3 protein. This repertoire shows around 230,000 distinct CDR3 sequences, about 9.1% found once; its top ten account for 6.8%. The rearrangement uses TRBV20-1 and TRBJ1-1, with TRBD1 identical over 8 bases. The clonotype originates from a male donor with ankylosing spondylitis or in good health (not recorded which). Sequencing was done on a sample of blood, either unsorted or a sorted T cell fraction (not recorded which). The CDR3 loop reads CSARDPRGRVEAFF. The CDR3 bases are TGCAGTGCTAGAGATCCCAGGGGGCGCGTCGAAGCTTTCTTT.